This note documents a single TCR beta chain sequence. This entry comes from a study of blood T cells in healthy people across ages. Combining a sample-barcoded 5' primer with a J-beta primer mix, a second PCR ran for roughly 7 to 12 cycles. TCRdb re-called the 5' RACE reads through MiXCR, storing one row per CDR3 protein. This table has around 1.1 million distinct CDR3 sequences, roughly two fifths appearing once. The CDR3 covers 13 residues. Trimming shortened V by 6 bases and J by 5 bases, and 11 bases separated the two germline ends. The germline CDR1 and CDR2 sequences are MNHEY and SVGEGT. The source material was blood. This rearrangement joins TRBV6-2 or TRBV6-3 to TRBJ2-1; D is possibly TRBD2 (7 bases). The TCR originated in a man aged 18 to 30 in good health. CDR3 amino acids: CASRGGAHNEQFF. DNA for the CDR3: TGTGCCAGCAGGGGGGGGGCCCACAATGAGCAGTTCTTC.